Detailed here is one T cell receptor (beta chain). The specificity of this receptor is unknown. No base quality information exists; no much larger clone differs at one position. The immunoSEQ Assay, a bias-controlled multiplex PCR, was used to amplify TCRbeta CDR3 regions from genomic DNA. In the source study's methods: Within the assay, amplification of reference gene primers was used to estimate how many nucleated cells each sample contained. To quantify the absolute abundance of each unique TCRbeta CDR3 rearrangement, sequence reads were collapsed and filtered. For each sample, productive Simpson clonality was calculated as the square root of Simpson's diversity index over productive rearrangements. TCRdb re-hosts the immuneACCESS table, in-frame sequences only. Its copies lack some clones; in the studies checked, an unresolved V gene accounts for under half of them, and the cause for the rest is not known. The DNA gave D and trimming, while V, J and clone size come from that table. The table for this sample lists approximately 120,000 clones; approximately 82% of them were counted only once. In total, the top ten clones hold 7.9% of the sample.

Each collaborating institution followed its own protocols to collect whole blood in K2EDTA tubes. For TCRbeta analysis, collaborators shipped samples as frozen whole blood, isolated PBMCs, or DNA extracted from either of those sample types. This sample is part of a study of blood T cell repertoires in COVID-19 (dated by TCRdb to 2020 to 2022). For the study in its entirety: The collaborator samples originated in the United States, Italy and Spain and spanned the acute and convalescent phases of COVID-19. The prospective study material was composed of cDNA or gDNA derived from T cells, B-cell-depleted T cells, or PBMCs. Subjects who had been exposed to COVID-19, were actively infected with it, or had recovered from it provided the deeply sampled blood TCRbeta repertoires that made up the dataset. The repertoires were made available in a free public database intended to serve as a resource for research on the immune response to SARS-CoV-2. The samples were drawn from the first 160 participants of the ongoing ImmuneRACE study and from more than 1,000 subjects provided by 6 global collaborators. Sample metadata almost always included a de-identified subject ID, COVID-19 status, age in years and sex. Where available, HLA class I and class II types were taken from metadata supplied by the sample provider and were not determined by assay-based typing.

The CDR3 starts with the cysteine, ends with the phenylalanine, and has 16 residues. Solely the CDR3 DNA is kept, with 48 bases framed from the first base. CDR1 and CDR2, per the germline V gene (reference sequence), are SGHNT and YYREEE. The germline V end is reduced by 4 bases and the J end by 7 bases; junction bases left unmatched: 15. General findings and caveats noted by the study authors: How much clinical and demographic metadata was included differed by source and by participant, and the metadata was provided uncurated.

The sequence links TRBV5-4 to TRBJ2-7; TRBD2 fits 9 bases in the junction. The sequence came from a woman at least 80 years old with active or convalescent COVID-19. The source material was peripheral blood. The CDR3 protein is CASSRGGGGVLVEQYF. The sequenced DNA is TGTGCCAGCAGCCGCGGGGGGGGCGGAGTCCTTGTGGAGCAGTACTTC.